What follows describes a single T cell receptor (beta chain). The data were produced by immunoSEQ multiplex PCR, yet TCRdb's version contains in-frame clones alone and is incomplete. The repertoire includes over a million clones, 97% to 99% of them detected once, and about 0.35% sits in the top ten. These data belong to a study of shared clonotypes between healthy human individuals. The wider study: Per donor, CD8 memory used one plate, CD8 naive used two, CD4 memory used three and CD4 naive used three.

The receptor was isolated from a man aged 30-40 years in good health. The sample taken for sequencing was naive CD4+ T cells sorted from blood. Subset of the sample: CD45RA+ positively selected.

CDR3 DNA: TGTGCCAGCACGGCTTCGGGAGCGTCCCGATTTAATGAGCAGTTCTTC. Residues: CASTASGASRFNEQFF. The gene calls are TRBV2 and TRBJ2-1, with D possibly matching TRBD2 (6 bases). There are 16 residues in the CDR3. Germline CDR1 SNHLY, CDR2 FYNNEI. V lost 7 bases and J 7 bases, leaving 23 bases between the germline ends. The full variable domain, with the rest looked up from reference TRBV2 and TRBJ2-1, is EPEVTQTPSHQVTQMGQEVILRCVPISNHLYFYWYRQILGQKVEFLVSFYNNEISEKSEIFDDQFSVERPDGSNFTLKIRSTKLEDSAMYFCASTASGASRFNEQFFGPGTRLTVL.